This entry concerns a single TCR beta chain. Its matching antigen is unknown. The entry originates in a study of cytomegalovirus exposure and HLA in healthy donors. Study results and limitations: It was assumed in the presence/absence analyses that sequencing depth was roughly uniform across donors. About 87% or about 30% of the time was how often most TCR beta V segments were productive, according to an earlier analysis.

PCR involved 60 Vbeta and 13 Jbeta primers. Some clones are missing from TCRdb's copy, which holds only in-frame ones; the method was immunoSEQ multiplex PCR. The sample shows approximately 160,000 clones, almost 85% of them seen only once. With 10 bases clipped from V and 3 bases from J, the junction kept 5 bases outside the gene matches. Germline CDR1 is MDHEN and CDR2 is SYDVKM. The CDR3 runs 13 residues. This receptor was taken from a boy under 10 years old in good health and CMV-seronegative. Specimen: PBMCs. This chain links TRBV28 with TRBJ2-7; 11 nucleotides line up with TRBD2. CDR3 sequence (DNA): TGTGCCACCAAACTAGCGGGGGTCTACGAGCAGTACTTC. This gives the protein CATKLAGVYEQYF.